This passage covers 4 T cell receptor beta chains from one sample sequenced in a study of cytomegalovirus exposure and HLA in healthy donors. The primer mix had 60 Vbeta and 13 Jbeta primers. Clones were read by immunoSEQ multiplex PCR, and TCRdb kept only the in-frame ones, dropping some. The data hold roughly 190,000 clones, with more than 75% observed a single time. Source material: PBMCs. All receptors come from a woman aged 50 to 60 in good health and CMV-seropositive.

In its sample, this clone was seen a few times. The chain is built from TRBV5-1 and TRBJ2-1, with 7 bases aligning to TRBD1. The CDR3 extends over 15 amino acids. Per the germline V gene, CDR1 is SGHRS and CDR2 is YFSETQ. V was pared by 3 bases and J by 0 bases, with 3 bases of the junction left unmatched. The CDR3 region is CASSSGQSSYNEQFF. The CDR3 DNA is TGCGCCAGCAGCTCGGGACAGAGCTCCTACAATGAGCAGTTCTTC.

This clone occurred a few times. V and J are TRBV7-2 and TRBJ2-7; 8 nucleotides align to TRBD2. Germline CDR1 reads SGHTA; CDR2 reads FQGNSA. V was clipped by 2 bases and J by 6 bases; unmatched bases: 9. This CDR3 region has 15 residues. The CDR3 bases are TGTGCCAGCAGCTTAAGCGGGGGCCAGGGGCTCGAGCAGTACTTC. Encoded protein: CASSLSGGQGLEQYF.

Only a few counts were recorded for this clone. The genes are TRBV18 and TRBJ1-6; possible D gene TRBD1, 6 bases. This CDR3 contains 15 residues. Trimming left V 5 bases short and J 9 bases short, with 17 bases between. CDR1 KGHSH and CDR2 LQKENI come from the germline V gene. The CDR3 DNA sequence: TGTGCCAGCTCATCGCGGGCAGGGGATAGTTCACCCCTCCACTTT. This codes for CASSSRAGDSSPLHF.

The chain is built from TRBV9 and TRBJ1-4; TRBD1 agrees at 8 bases. Germline V gene sequence: CDR1 SGDLS, CDR2 YYNGEE. V lost 4 bases to trimming and J lost 7 bases; unmatched junction nucleotides: 6. The CDR3 loop spans 14 amino acids. The CDR3 nucleotides read TGTGCCAGCAGCCCCCGGACAGGGAGTGAAAAACTGTTTTTT. It encodes CASSPRTGSEKLFF.